The clone carrying this T cell receptor (beta chain) was counted between two and nine times. The data originate from a study of blood T cells in healthy people across ages. Primers used in a second PCR of about 7 to 12 cycles were a sample-barcoded 5' primer and a J-beta primer mix. TCRdb reprocessed the 5' RACE reads with MiXCR, giving one entry per CDR3 protein. The sample has some 690,000 distinct CDR3 sequences; about 24% are singletons. CDR1 is MGHRA, CDR2 YSYEKL, per germline. The CDR3 runs to 14 residues. This TCR was sampled from a man in his 70s in good health. Input material: blood. The J gene is TRBJ2-7, the V gene TRBV4-1; D is uncertain. CDR3 region: CAGSQEVPYYEQYV. The CDR3 bases are TGCGCCGGCAGCCAAGAGGTACCCTACTACGAGCAGTACGTC.